This TCR beta chain emerged from a study of T-cell reconstitution after alpha-beta-depleted transplantation in children. Overall study findings and caveats: Some patients' high day-60 TCRbeta diversity was attributed to recipient cells surviving conditioning. At the one-year point after transplant, T-cell counts and TCRbeta diversity were found to come mostly from T cells that had been newly produced. In patients about two months after transplant, alpha-beta T cells reportedly arose from several hundred expanded graft clones.

Unique molecular identifiers were incorporated when the TCRbeta library was constructed. TCRdb itself ran the PCR reads through MiXCR, one entry per CDR3 protein. Altogether a few hundred thousand distinct CDR3 sequences are present, over 20% being singletons, with the ten largest covering under 45%. This clonotype was counted between two and nine times. The target antigen is unknown. CDR3 length: 15 amino acids. V dropped 5 bases and J dropped 6 bases, with 23 bases sitting between them. Germline V gives CDR1 DFQATT, CDR2 SNEGSKA (reference sequence). This receptor was taken from a boy younger than two with Wiskott-Aldrich syndrome, due to receive a stem cell transplant. The sequencing used PBMCs, collected before TCRalphabeta/CD19-depleted stem cell transplant. The rearrangement links TRBV20-1 to TRBJ2-7; D is perhaps TRBD2 (7 bases). For the CDR3, the DNA is TGCAGTGCTGTCCCTGGTAGAGGGGGGGGGATCGAGCAGTACTTC. Protein sequence: CSAVPGRGGGIEQYF.